The 26 T cell receptor beta chains reported below all come from one sample, sequenced in a study of OX40 agonist ivuxolimab in advanced cancers. The protocol was immunoSEQ multiplex PCR, while the TCRdb copy is restricted to in-frame clones and leaves out a portion. The sample holds tens of thousands of clones, 65% to 80% seen once. Sequenced material: CD4+ or CD8+ T cells sorted from blood, taken in a trial of the OX40 agonist ivuxolimab. The origin of the receptors is an adult with an advanced solid tumor such as melanoma, head and neck, liver or kidney cancer.

CDR3 protein: CASSQGYWAGGSNEKLFF. CDR3 in DNA: TGCGCCAGCAGCCAAGGGTATTGGGCGGGAGGTTCTAATGAAAAACTGTTTTTT. The chain uses TRBV4-1 and TRBJ1-4; D is unresolved. Trimming shortened V by 1 base and J by 3 bases, and 18 bases separated the two germline ends. The V gene's germline CDR1 is MGHRA and CDR2 YSYEKL. The CDR3 totals 18 residues.

This rearrangement joins TRBV6-1 to TRBJ1-6, with 7 bases that match TRBD1. The trim removed 5 bases at V and 7 bases at J, leaving 5 bases unmatched. This CDR3 spans 14 amino acids. CDR1 is MNHNS and CDR2 is SASEGT in the germline V gene. The CDR3 protein is CASSLRGQNSPLHF. CDR3 sequence (DNA): TGTGCCAGCAGTCTAAGGGGACAGAATTCACCCCTCCACTTT.

The chain uses TRBV5-1 and TRBJ1-2; 8 bases are a match to TRBD1. The CDR3 extends over 16 amino acids. Germline V gene lookup returns CDR1 SGHRS and CDR2 YFSETQ. Unmatched junction bases numbered 12, after V lost 5 bases and J lost 3 bases. The CDR3 sequence is CASRLTGQGNYYGYTF. DNA of the CDR3: TGCGCCAGCAGACTAACAGGACAGGGAAACTACTATGGCTACACCTTC.

The chain employs TRBV27 and TRBJ2-3; 8 positions match TRBD1. The CDR3 runs to 16 residues. CDR1 and CDR2 from the germline V gene are MNHEY and SMNVEV (reference sequence). The V and J ends lost 3 bases and 6 bases, in that order; junction bases with no gene match: 11. The CDR3 nucleotides read TGTGCCAGCAGTTTTTACCCGGGACAGGTGATGGATACGCAGTATTTT. It encodes CASSFYPGQVMDTQYF.

The CDR3: CASSQVGLDEQYF. The DNA of the CDR3 is TGCGCCAGCAGCCAAGTGGGTTTGGACGAGCAGTACTTC. V usage is TRBV4-1 and J usage is TRBJ2-7, with D unresolved. The CDR3 extends over 13 amino acids. Trimming removed 1 base at V and 5 bases at J, with 9 bases between. The germline V gene encodes CDR1 MGHRA and CDR2 YSYEKL.

This sequence joins TRBV6-5 and TRBJ1-1; 7 bases line up with TRBD1. The V gene end was trimmed by 6 bases and the J gene end by 0 bases; junction bases not matched to a gene: 4. The CDR3 totals 14 residues. The germline gives CDR1 MNHEY, CDR2 SVGAGI. The CDR3 loop reads CASRLQGVNTEAFF. The CDR3, as DNA: TGTGCCAGCAGGCTGCAGGGGGTGAACACTGAAGCTTTCTTT.

The V and J genes are TRBV4-1 and TRBJ1-1, with a possible D match to TRBD1 (5 bases). Germline V gene sequence: CDR1 MGHRA, CDR2 YSYEKL. There are 14 residues in the CDR3. Trimming pared 4 bases from V and 1 base from J, leaving 10 bases between. The CDR3 reads CASSLMTENTEAFF. CDR3 nucleotides: TGCGCCAGCAGCCTAATGACAGAGAACACTGAAGCTTTCTTT.

The chain carries TRBV19 and TRBJ1-2; 7 nucleotides align to TRBD1. Germline V lookup: CDR1 LNHDA, CDR2 SQIVND (reference sequence). The CDR3 loop spans 16 amino acids. With V trimmed by 5 bases and J by 2 bases, 11 bases remained unmatched. The CDR3 is CASSPREGTVNYGYTF. CDR3 sequence (DNA): TGTGCCAGTAGTCCGAGGGAGGGGACAGTGAACTATGGCTACACCTTC.

This clone was seen only a few times. V and J are TRBV30 and TRBJ2-2, with D uncertain. Trimming removed 3 bases at V and 4 bases at J, with 12 bases between. CDR3 length equals 14 residues. The germline gives CDR1 GTSNPN, CDR2 SVGIG (reference sequence). As DNA, the CDR3 is TGTGCCTGGAGGAGCAAGAAAGGCACCGGGGAGCTGTTTTTT. Its translation is CAWRSKKGTGELFF.

V is TRBV29-1 and J is TRBJ1-3; no clear D. This CDR3 is built from 15 residues. Trimming pared 0 bases from V and 0 bases from J, leaving 9 bases between. CDR1 SQVTM and CDR2 ANQGSEA come from the germline V gene. CDR3 sequence (DNA): TGCAGCGTTGAAGATCTCAGGAACTCTGGAAACACCATATATTTT. It specifies CSVEDLRNSGNTIYF.

The chain uses TRBV6-6 and TRBJ2-7, with a possible D match to TRBD2 (5 bases). V lost 4 bases, J lost 5 bases, and 21 bases lay in between. This CDR3 region has 16 residues. CDR1 and CDR2 (germline): MNHNY, SVGAGI (reference sequence). DNA for the CDR3: TGTGCCAGCAGTTCCCTCCGAGACCCCCCGGGAAACGAGCAGTACTTC. This encodes CASSSLRDPPGNEQYF.

The chain couples TRBV7-9 to TRBJ1-1; perhaps TRBD1 as D (5 bases). From germline, CDR1 is SEHNR and CDR2 FQNEAQ (reference sequence). This CDR3 contains 16 residues. With 5 bases removed from V and 3 bases from J, the gap between germline ends came to 19 bases. Here the CDR3 reads CASSPTRGLSYTEAFF. The CDR3, as DNA: TGTGCCAGCAGCCCAACGAGGGGCTTGTCGTACACTGAAGCTTTCTTT.

The chain carries TRBV5-6 and TRBJ2-7; D remains ambiguous. The germline V gene has CDR1 SGHDT and CDR2 YYEEEE. The CDR3 is 10 amino acids. V gave up 7 bases and J gave up 2 bases, with 4 bases separating them. Written as DNA, the CDR3 is TGTGCCAGCGGGACCTACGAGCAGTACTTC. It specifies CASGTYEQYF.

The chain has TRBV7-8 and TRBJ1-1, with 8 positions matching TRBD1. V was pared by 4 bases and J by 6 bases, with 7 bases of the junction left unmatched. The CDR3 is made up of 14 amino acids. CDR1 and CDR2 (germline): SGHVS, FQNEAQ. The CDR3 loop reads CASSSQGVYAEAFF. The CDR3 DNA reads as TGTGCCAGCAGCTCACAGGGGGTGTATGCTGAAGCTTTCTTT.

The chain uses TRBV7-8 and TRBJ2-5, with D perhaps being TRBD1 or TRBD2 (5 bases each). The DNA end lines up better with TRBJ2-7; the J call may be wrong. In germline, CDR1 is SGHVS, CDR2 FQNEAQ. CDR3 length: 15 residues. The CDR3 protein is CASSSPGQGEYEQYF. DNA of the CDR3: TGTGCCAGCAGCTCCCCGGGTCAGGGAGAGTACGAGCAGTACTTC.

The rearrangement uses TRBV27 and TRBJ2-7; D is ambiguous. Between the trimmed V and J ends, which lost 3 bases and 0 bases, there was a span of 9 bases. This CDR3 has 14 amino acids. Germline lookup yields CDR1 MNHEY and CDR2 SMNVEV (reference sequence). This CDR3 reads CASSLSVGSYEQYF. The CDR3 bases are TGTGCCAGCAGTTTGTCGGTGGGCTCCTACGAGCAGTACTTC.

This chain links TRBV5-1 with TRBJ2-7, with 9 bases aligning to TRBD1. J was trimmed by 1 base and V by 3 bases; bases with no gene match: 2. CDR1 is SGHRS, CDR2 YFSETQ, per germline. This CDR3 contains 14 residues. DNA for the CDR3: TGCGCCAGCAGCTCCGGGACAGGGTCCTACGAGCAGTACTTC. Amino acids: CASSSGTGSYEQYF.

The V call is TRBV7-9, the J call TRBJ1-4; D unclear. Germline V CDR1 and CDR2: SEHNR, FQNEAQ (reference sequence). Deletions cut 4 bases from V and 4 bases from J, with 7 bases between. The CDR3 runs 13 residues. Here the CDR3 reads CASSSRNNEKLFF. For the CDR3, the DNA is TGTGCCAGCAGCTCTAGAAATAATGAAAAACTGTTTTTT. The complete variable domain, with remaining parts taken from reference TRBV7-9 and TRBJ1-4, reads DTGVSQNPRHKITKRGQNVTFRCDPISEHNRLYWYRQTLGQGPEFLTYFQNEAQLEKSRLLSDRFSAERPKGSFSTLEIQRTEQGDSAMYLCASSSRNNEKLFFGSGTQLSVL.

This clone appeared a few times. Sequence at one end of the junction differs from germline and may be a read error. This chain uses TRBV2 with TRBJ1-5, with 10 bases that match TRBD1. The germline V gene encodes CDR1 SNHLY and CDR2 FYNNEI. The CDR3 totals 16 residues. The CDR3 region has the DNA TGTGCCAGCACTGAAGGACAGGGGGGATTAAATCAGCCCCAGCATTTT. Protein sequence: CASTEGQGGLNQPQHF.

This clone came up a few times. The rearrangement links TRBV5-6 to TRBJ1-2; TRBD1 is a possible D gene (5 bases). The CDR3 extends over 14 amino acids. Deletions cut 3 bases from V and 0 bases from J, with 9 bases between. Germline-derived CDR1 and CDR2 are SGHDT and YYEEEE. The DNA for the CDR3 is TGTGCCAGCAGCTATCAGGGTTCTAACTATGGCTACACCTTC. Its protein is CASSYQGSNYGYTF.

V is TRBV6-5 and J is TRBJ2-7; the D is unclear. This CDR3 comprises 14 residues. V gave up 0 bases and J gave up 3 bases, with 9 bases separating them. Germline assignment: CDR1 MNHEY and CDR2 SVGAGI. The CDR3 coding sequence is TGTGCCAGCAGTTACTCGGACGGTGGCTACGAGCAGTACTTC. It is translated as CASSYSDGGYEQYF.

The V and J genes are TRBV9 and TRBJ2-7; 7 bases match TRBD2. The CDR3 is 13 amino acids. Germline V gene lookup returns CDR1 SGDLS and CDR2 YYNGEE. The V and J ends lost 2 bases and 5 bases, in that order; junction bases with no gene match: 4. Here the CDR3 reads CASSVGGRDEQYF. The CDR3, as DNA: TGTGCCAGCAGCGTCGGTGGGAGGGACGAGCAGTACTTC.

Here the CDR3 reads CASSMGWGRLDYGYTF. The CDR3 region has the DNA TGTGCCAGTAGTATGGGGTGGGGCAGGCTGGACTATGGCTACACCTTC. The genes are TRBV19 and TRBJ1-2, with D possibly being TRBD1 (5 bases). The germline V gene encodes CDR1 LNHDA and CDR2 SQIVND (reference sequence). The CDR3 is 16 amino acids. Trimming took 3 bases from V and 3 from J, leaving 17 bases between them.

This clone was counted once. DNA for the CDR3: TGTGCCAGCAGCTCCTTCACAGATACGCAGTATTTT. The encoded protein is CASSSFTDTQYF. The chain has TRBV5-4 and TRBJ2-3; D gene unclear. Per the germline V gene, CDR1 is SGHNT and CDR2 is YYREEE (reference sequence). V was clipped by 3 bases and J by 2 bases, with 4 bases between them. This CDR3 is 12 amino acids long.

The chain has TRBV7-8 and TRBJ2-7; 7 bases fit TRBD1. This CDR3 has 14 residues. V trimming: 0 bases; J trimming: 3 bases; junction bases outside the gene matches: 2. Germline CDR1 and CDR2: SGHVS and FQNEAQ. CDR3: CASSLAAGGYEQYF. The CDR3 bases are TGTGCCAGCAGCTTAGCAGCAGGGGGCTACGAGCAGTACTTC. Based on the CDR3 plus reference TRBV7-8 and TRBJ2-7, the full variable domain is GAGVSQSPRYKVAKRGQDVALRCDPISGHVSLFWYQQALGQGPEFLTYFQNEAQLDKSGLPSDRFFAERPEGSVSTLKIQRTQQEDSAVYLCASSLAAGGYEQYFGPGTRLTVT.

The V gene is TRBV6-6, the J gene TRBJ2-2; 8 bases fit TRBD1. CDR1 and CDR2 from the germline V gene are MNHNY and SVGAGI (reference sequence). This CDR3 contains 15 residues. With 3 bases clipped from V and 7 bases from J, the junction kept 7 bases outside the gene matches. The CDR3 is CASSYSGGAGGELFF. CDR3 nucleotides: TGTGCCAGCAGTTATTCAGGGGGCGCGGGCGGGGAGCTGTTTTTT.